This paragraph covers one T cell receptor (beta chain) sequence. V was clipped by 3 bases and J by 0 bases, with 12 bases between them. The CDR3 spans 15 residues. Germline-derived CDR1 and CDR2 are SGDLS and YYNGEE. The entry originates in a study of cytomegalovirus exposure and HLA in healthy donors. The PCR contained 60 Vbeta and 13 Jbeta primers. Here immunoSEQ multiplex PCR was the method, and the copy in TCRdb shows in-frame clones only, minus some. The sample has 150,000 to 200,000 clones; 70% to 90% are singletons. The genes are TRBV9 and TRBJ1-2; weak D call: TRBD1 (5 bases). The sequence was collected from a woman between 18 and 29 years old in good health and CMV-seronegative. The sample taken for sequencing was PBMCs. CDR3 bases: TGTGCCAGCAGCGGGGGGGGGAAAGCTAACTATGGCTACACCTTC. Translated: CASSGGGKANYGYTF. Variable domain in full (rest from reference TRBV9 and TRBJ1-2): DSGVTQTPKHLITATGQRVTLRCSPRSGDLSVYWYQQSLDQGLQFLIQYYNGEERAKGNILERFSAQQFPDLHSELNLSSLELGDSALYFCASSGGGKANYGYTFGSGTRLTVV.